The 7 T cell receptor beta chains below come from one sample, sequenced in a study of early T cells in non-severe SARS-CoV-2 infection (TCRdb year 2021). Library preparation used 5' RACE. The listed sequencing device is NextSeq 500. TCRdb reprocessed the public reads (quality trimming at Q25 with fastp, clone calling with MiXCR) and kept in-frame beta chains. Each record represents a unique CDR3 protein, reported with the most common genes and DNA among its rows. The sample data list tens of thousands of distinct CDR3 sequences, and more than 13% of these were observed just once. The ten largest clones represent 3% of the sample. The sequencing input was whole blood. Source of these receptors: an adult who was a healthcare worker with PCR-confirmed SARS-CoV-2 infection or an uninfected control (not recorded which).

This chain joins TRBV15 and TRBJ2-3; the D is unclear. The ends were cut back, 0 bases at V and 0 bases at J, with 10 bases in the middle. Germline assignment: CDR1 LNHNV and CDR2 YYDKDF (reference sequence). The CDR3 length is 16 residues. The CDR3 DNA is TGTGCCACCAGCAGAGATCACCATTCTAGCACAGATACGCAGTATTTT. Protein product: CATSRDHHSSTDTQYF. The full variable domain, rest sourced from reference TRBV15 and TRBJ2-3, is DAMVIQNPRYQVTQFGKPVTLSCSQTLNHNVMYWYQQKSSQAPKLLFHYYDKDFNNEADTPDNFQSRRPNTSFCFLDIRSPGLGDTAMYLCATSRDHHSSTDTQYFGPGTRLTVL.

This clonotype has just a few counts. CDR3 region: CASSRTAQGAAGKTQYF. CDR3 nucleotides: TGTGCCAGCAGCCGCACCGCACAGGGGGCAGCGGGAAAGACCCAGTACTTC. J is TRBJ2-5 and V is TRBV7-8; TRBD1 matches 9 bases. This CDR3 has 17 residues. Germline V gene lookup returns CDR1 SGHVS and CDR2 FQNEAQ. With V trimmed by 5 bases and J by 6 bases, 16 bases remained unmatched.

The chain uses TRBV29-1 and TRBJ2-7; D remains ambiguous. The length of the CDR3 is 13 residues. Germline V gene sequence: CDR1 SQVTM, CDR2 ANQGSEA. V was clipped by 0 bases and J by 1 base, with 7 bases between them. In nucleotides, the CDR3 is TGCAGCGTTGAAGAACTGGGGTCCTACGAGCAGTACTTC. It codes for CSVEELGSYEQYF.

The chain carries TRBV18 and TRBJ2-3, with 10 bases aligning to TRBD1. Germline lookup yields CDR1 KGHSH and CDR2 LQKENI. The CDR3 covers 17 residues. V was pared by 0 bases and J by 6 bases, with 9 bases of the junction left unmatched. This CDR3 reads CASSPPRGTGVDDTQYF. The CDR3 DNA is TGTGCCAGCTCACCACCACGGGGGACAGGGGTAGATGATACGCAGTATTTT. Filled out from reference TRBV18 and TRBJ2-3, the complete variable domain reads NAGVMQNPRHLVRRRGQEARLRCSPMKGHSHVYWYRQLPEEGLKFMVYLQKENIIDESGMPKERFSAEFPKEGPSILRIQQVVRGDSAAYFCASSPPRGTGVDDTQYFGPGTRLTVL.

The V and J genes are TRBV6-5 and TRBJ2-7; 7 bases fit TRBD2. Germline V CDR1 and CDR2: MNHEY, SVGAGI. V lost 5 bases to trimming and J lost 4 bases; unmatched junction nucleotides: 17. This CDR3 spans 17 amino acids. In DNA form, the CDR3 reads TGTGCCAGCAGTACACTCCACTTGGGGGAGGGCCAATACGAGCAGTACTTC. Its translation: CASSTLHLGEGQYEQYF.

The V gene is TRBV4-1, the J gene TRBJ1-5; no clear D. The germline V and J ends were trimmed by 1 base and 5 bases, with 12 bases remaining between them. The germline CDR1 and CDR2 sequences are MGHRA and YSYEKL. CDR3 size: 15 residues. This CDR3 reads CASSQVGRGDQPQHF. In DNA form, the CDR3 reads TGCGCCAGCAGCCAAGTAGGGCGGGGAGATCAGCCCCAGCATTTT.

This clonotype was recorded only once. One end of the junction varies from germline; a read error may be responsible. The chain recombines TRBV5-1 with TRBJ1-3; D may be TRBD1 (6 bases). Germline V CDR1 and CDR2: SGHRS, YFSETQ. The CDR3 loop spans 15 amino acids. CDR3 protein: CASSSTGSSGSTIYF. The CDR3 region has the DNA TGCGCCAGCAGCTCAACAGGGAGCTCTGGAAGCACCATATATTTT.